This TCR beta chain derives from a study of technical replicates of blood from several donors. This clone was counted only a few times. Assay used: immunoSEQ multiplex PCR; TCRdb lists only in-frame clones, some missing. The sample includes 70,000 to 90,000 clones, 90% to 95% of them seen just once. The CDR3 has 14 residues. The germline gives CDR1 MNHEY, CDR2 SVGAGI. The trim removed 3 bases at V and 16 bases at J, leaving 14 bases unmatched. The J gene is TRBJ1-5, the V gene TRBV6-5, with TRBD1 matching 8 bases. The sample comprised T cells isolated from PBMCs. The TCR comes from a human donor in good health. The CDR3 here is CASSYDQMDRALHF. The CDR3, as DNA: TGTGCCAGCAGTTATGATCAGATGGACAGGGCCCTTCATTTT.